This is a list of T cell receptor beta chains from one sample in a study of blood T cell repertoires in COVID-19. Sequencing used immunoSEQ multiplex PCR; TCRdb keeps in-frame clones, though not all of them. The table includes about 120,000 clones, around 90% detected once. What was sequenced was peripheral blood. Every receptor here comes from a woman aged 60-75 years with COVID-19, enrolled during active disease. The CDR3 runs from the conserved cysteine through the conserved F or W. Fields, in order: D gene, clone size, CDR3 length, V gene, J gene, CDR3 protein, CDR3 DNA. A D gene is named only where the DNA matches it firmly. Clone size is shown for a subset of rows, as once, few, many or a class of expanded clone.

NA	NA	14	TRBV5-1	TRBJ2-3	CASASRGAGDTQYF	TGCGCCAGCGCCTCCCGGGGGGCGGGGGATACGCAGTATTTT
TRBD2	NA	17	TRBV30	TRBJ2-7	CAWRGLGGTWSSYEQYF	TGTGCCTGGAGGGGACTAGGAGGAACTTGGAGCTCCTACGAGCAGTACTTC
TRBD2	NA	17	TRBV9	TRBJ2-5	CASSDGTSGGVRETQYF	TGTGCCAGCAGCGATGGGACTAGCGGGGGGGTCCGAGAGACCCAGTACTTC
TRBD1	once	17	TRBV28	TRBJ1-6	CASSLGQGVMINSPLHF	TGTGCCAGCAGCTTGGGACAGGGGGTTATGATCAATTCACCCCTCCACTTT
TRBD1	NA	18	TRBV18	TRBJ1-5	CASSPFEPGQGSNQPQHF	TGTGCCAGCTCACCGTTCGAGCCGGGACAGGGCAGCAATCAGCCCCAGCATTTT
TRBD1	NA	15	TRBV19	TRBJ2-2	CASRLVYRGTGELFF	TGTGCCAGTAGGCTGGTATACAGGGGGACCGGGGAGCTGTTTTTT
NA	NA	16	TRBV5-1	TRBJ2-1	CASRMVYGGANNEQFF	TGCGCCAGCAGGATGGTTTACGGGGGAGCGAACAATGAGCAGTTCTTC
NA	NA	12	TRBV9	TRBJ2-1	CASSPREHEQFF	TGTGCCAGCAGCCCCCGGGAGCATGAGCAGTTCTTC
NA	NA	16	TRBV7-8	TRBJ1-1	CASSLASGAGGTEAFF	TGTGCCAGCAGCTTAGCGAGCGGAGCCGGCGGCACTGAAGCTTTCTTT
NA	NA	13	TRBV19	TRBJ1-5	CASTPRGSQPQHF	TGTGCCAGTACCCCTAGGGGAAGTCAGCCCCAGCATTTT
TRBD2	NA	16	TRBV5-1	TRBJ2-5	CASSLGLAGAQETQYF	TGCGCCAGCAGCTTGGGCCTAGCGGGGGCCCAAGAGACCCAGTACTTC
NA	NA	14	TRBV10-3	TRBJ1-5	CAISEYILDQPQHF	TGTGCCATCAGTGAGTATATTTTAGATCAGCCCCAGCATTTT
TRBD1	NA	15	TRBV3-1/TRBV3-2	TRBJ1-1	CASSHRTTGDTEAFF	TGTGCCAGCAGCCATCGCACGACAGGGGACACTGAAGCTTTCTTT
TRBD1	NA	15	TRBV19	TRBJ2-7	CASSIMTGGPYEQYF	TGTGCCAGTAGTATAATGACAGGGGGACCCTACGAGCAGTACTTC
TRBD1	NA	15	TRBV15	TRBJ1-4	CATSRAKGAKEKLFF	TGTGCCACCAGCAGAGCCAAGGGGGCCAAAGAAAAACTGTTTTTT
TRBD1	NA	13	TRBV5-1	TRBJ2-7	CASTQTGVSEQYF	TGCGCCAGCACTCAGACAGGGGTCTCCGAGCAGTACTTC
NA	NA	15	TRBV7-2	TRBJ2-1	CASSLRRGGNDEQFF	TGTGCCAGCAGCTTGAGGAGGGGGGGCAACGATGAGCAGTTCTTC
NA	NA	15	TRBV2	TRBJ1-3	CASTVREPPGNTIYF	TGTGCCAGCACCGTCCGGGAGCCCCCTGGAAACACCATATATTTT
NA	NA	13	TRBV6-2/TRBV6-3	TRBJ1-5	CASSSAGNQPQHF	TGTGCCAGCAGTTCAGCGGGGAATCAGCCCCAGCATTTT
TRBD1	NA	16	TRBV5-4	TRBJ2-7	CASSPGQGGRAYEQYF	TGTGCCAGCAGCCCGGGACAGGGGGGAAGGGCCTACGAGCAGTACTTC
TRBD1	NA	13	TRBV9	TRBJ2-1	CASTRTGEVEQFF	TGTGCCAGCACCAGGACAGGGGAGGTTGAGCAGTTCTTC
NA	NA	15	TRBV5-1	TRBJ1-4	CASSRGGKNNEKLFF	TGCGCCAGCAGCCGAGGAGGAAAGAATAATGAAAAACTGTTTTTT
TRBD2	NA	13	TRBV6-4	TRBJ2-3	CASGGGDADTQYF	TGTGCCAGCGGCGGGGGGGACGCAGATACGCAGTATTTT
TRBD1	NA	15	TRBV6-5	TRBJ1-2	CASANPGDRNYGYTF	TGTGCCAGCGCGAATCCTGGGGACAGGAACTATGGCTACACCTTC
NA	NA	17	TRBV9	TRBJ1-2	CASSVGHYGGDPNGYTF	TGTGCCAGCAGCGTAGGCCACTACGGGGGGGATCCGAATGGCTACACCTTC
TRBD1	NA	16	TRBV13	TRBJ1-1	CASPQGQGTINTEAFF	TGTGCCAGCCCCCAGGGACAGGGAACAATAAACACTGAAGCTTTCTTT
TRBD1	NA	16	TRBV9	TRBJ2-6	CASSVATGAGANVLTF	TGTGCCAGCAGCGTAGCAACAGGGGCTGGGGCCAACGTCCTGACTTTC
NA	NA	13	TRBV7-9	TRBJ2-3	CASSESRGNTQYF	TGTGCCAGCAGCGAAAGCAGGGGAAATACGCAGTATTTT
NA	NA	16	TRBV21-1	TRBJ2-1	CASSKGKRPGCNEQFF	TGTGCCAGCAGCAAAGGAAAGCGGCCTGGTTGCAATGAGCAGTTCTTC
NA	NA	14	TRBV7-2	TRBJ2-2	CASSLVKRAGELFF	TGTGCCAGCAGCTTGGTAAAGAGGGCCGGGGAGCTGTTTTTT
NA	once	14	TRBV7-2	TRBJ1-2	CASSSPRGPYGYTF	TGTGCCAGCAGCTCTCCCAGGGGCCCCTATGGCTACACCTTC
NA	NA	15	TRBV5-6	TRBJ2-7	CASSLGGGTSYEQYF	TGTGCCAGCAGCTTGGGGGGAGGCACGAGCTACGAGCAGTACTTC
TRBD1	NA	15	TRBV7-9	TRBJ1-2	CASSQGQNLNYGYTF	TGTGCCAGCAGCCAGGGACAGAATCTTAACTATGGCTACACCTTC
TRBD1	NA	14	TRBV10-3	TRBJ1-5	CAISLGQVGQPQHF	TGTGCCATCAGTTTGGGACAGGTCGGTCAGCCCCAGCATTTT
NA	NA	15	TRBV5-6	TRBJ2-7	CASSLITSSSYEQYF	TGTGCCAGCAGCTTGATTACTTCAAGCTCCTACGAGCAGTACTTC
TRBD1	NA	16	TRBV7-2	TRBJ2-1	CASSLGGTALGNEQFF	TGTGCCAGCAGCTTAGGGGGGACAGCCCTCGGGAATGAGCAGTTCTTC
TRBD2	NA	18	TRBV5-4	TRBJ2-5	CASSLANGASGGAATQYF	TGTGCCAGCAGCTTGGCCAACGGCGCTAGCGGGGGGGCGGCGACCCAGTACTTC
TRBD1	NA	14	TRBV9	TRBJ1-2	CASSVRQGHYGYTF	TGTGCCAGCAGCGTAAGACAGGGCCACTATGGCTACACCTTC
TRBD1	NA	14	TRBV2	TRBJ2-5	CASKGGQGWETQYF	TGTGCCAGCAAAGGGGGACAGGGGTGGGAGACCCAGTACTTC
NA	NA	13	TRBV7-3	TRBJ1-5	CASSLSGDQPQHF	TGTGCCAGCAGCCTAAGCGGGGATCAGCCCCAGCATTTT